This T cell receptor beta chain was captured in a study of PD-L1 blockade in urothelial cancer. Study-wide context: Analyses were performed on blood at 3 weeks after treatment start (the second dose) and at 6 weeks. Study results and caveats: When measured at 3 weeks, tumor-associated blood clones expanded more in durable-benefit patients.

A spike-in of synthetic TCR analog templates was added to each PCR. The data were produced by immunoSEQ multiplex PCR, yet TCRdb's version contains in-frame clones alone and is incomplete. The sample consists of some 100,000 clones, 91% of them appearing once. About this clone: Antigen: not known.

Between the trimmed V and J ends, which lost 6 bases and 2 bases, there was a span of 16 bases. This CDR3 has 15 amino acids. Looked up from germline, CDR1 is MDHEN and CDR2 is SYDVKM. Sequencing used PBMCs, obtained around atezolizumab (anti-PD-L1) treatment. The TCR was taken from an elderly woman with urothelial cancer. This chain joins TRBV28 and TRBJ1-1, with D tentatively TRBD1 (5 bases). The CDR3 DNA follows: TGTGCCAGCAGGACATATGACAGTTCCAACACTGAAGCTTTCTTT. Protein: CASRTYDSSNTEAFF.